This entry concerns a single T cell receptor (beta chain). This record comes from a study of patients and donors after allogeneic stem cell transplantation. Losses at the gene ends were 2 bases for V and 14 bases for J; bases not matched to a gene: 6. CDR3 length equals 13 residues. TCRdb fed the RT-PCR reads into MiXCR, producing one record per CDR3 protein. Here the sample spans approximately 210,000 distinct CDR3 sequences, around 41% being singletons. The chain joins TRBV12-3 or TRBV12-4 to TRBJ2-1; 10 nucleotides match TRBD2. Source material: blood, either unsorted or a sorted T cell fraction (not recorded which). This clonotype originated in a human donor who was either an allogeneic HSCT recipient or a stem cell or donor lymphocyte infusion donor (not recorded which). It is not recorded whose cells these are; they may come from a transplant donor. The CDR3 loop reads CASSLRASGSEFF. The DNA for the CDR3 is TGTGCCAGCAGTTTACGGGCTAGCGGGAGTGAGTTCTTC.